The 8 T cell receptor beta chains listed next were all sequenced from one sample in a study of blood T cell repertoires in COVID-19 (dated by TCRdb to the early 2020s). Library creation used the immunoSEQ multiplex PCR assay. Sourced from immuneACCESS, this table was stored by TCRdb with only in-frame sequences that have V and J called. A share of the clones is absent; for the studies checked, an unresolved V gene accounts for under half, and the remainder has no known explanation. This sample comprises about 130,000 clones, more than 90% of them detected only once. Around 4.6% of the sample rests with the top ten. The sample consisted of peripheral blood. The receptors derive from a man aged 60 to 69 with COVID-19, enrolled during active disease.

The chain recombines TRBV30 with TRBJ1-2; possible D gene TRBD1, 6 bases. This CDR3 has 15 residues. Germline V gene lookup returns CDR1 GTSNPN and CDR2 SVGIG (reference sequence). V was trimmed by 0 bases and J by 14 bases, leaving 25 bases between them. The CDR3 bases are TGTGCCTGGAGTGTACGGGAAGGATCGTGGGACATCGGAACCTTC. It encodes CAWSVREGSWDIGTF.

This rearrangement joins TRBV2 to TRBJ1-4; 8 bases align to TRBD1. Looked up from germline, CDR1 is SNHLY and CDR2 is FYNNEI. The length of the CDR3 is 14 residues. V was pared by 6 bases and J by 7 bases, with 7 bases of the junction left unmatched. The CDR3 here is CASSLIRGLEKLFF. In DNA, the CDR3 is TGTGCCAGCAGCCTGATCAGGGGGCTTGAAAAACTGTTTTTT.

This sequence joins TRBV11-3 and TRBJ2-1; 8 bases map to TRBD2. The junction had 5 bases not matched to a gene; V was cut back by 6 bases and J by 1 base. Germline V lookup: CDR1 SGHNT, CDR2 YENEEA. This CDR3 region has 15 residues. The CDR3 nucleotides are TGTGCCAGCAGATCTACTAGCGGTTCCTACAATGAGCAGTTCTTC. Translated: CASRSTSGSYNEQFF.

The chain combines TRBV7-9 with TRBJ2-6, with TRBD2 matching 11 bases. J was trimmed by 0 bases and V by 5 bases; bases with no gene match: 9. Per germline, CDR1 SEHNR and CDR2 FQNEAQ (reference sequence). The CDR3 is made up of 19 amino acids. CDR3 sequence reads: CASSPTGLAGPSGANVLTF. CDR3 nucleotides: TGTGCCAGCAGCCCTACCGGACTAGCGGGTCCCTCTGGGGCCAACGTCCTGACTTTC. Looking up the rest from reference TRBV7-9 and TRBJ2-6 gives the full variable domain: DTGVSQNPRHKITKRGQNVTFRCDPISEHNRLYWYRQTLGQGPEFLTYFQNEAQLEKSRLLSDRFSAERPKGSFSTLEIQRTEQGDSAMYLCASSPTGLAGPSGANVLTFGAGSRLTVL.

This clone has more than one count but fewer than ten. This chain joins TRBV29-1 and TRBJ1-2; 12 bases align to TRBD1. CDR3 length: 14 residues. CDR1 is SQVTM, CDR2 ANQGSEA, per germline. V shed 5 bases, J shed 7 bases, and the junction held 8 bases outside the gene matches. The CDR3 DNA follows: TGCAGCGTTAGTTTGGGGACAGGGGGCTTTGGCTACACCTTC. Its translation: CSVSLGTGGFGYTF.

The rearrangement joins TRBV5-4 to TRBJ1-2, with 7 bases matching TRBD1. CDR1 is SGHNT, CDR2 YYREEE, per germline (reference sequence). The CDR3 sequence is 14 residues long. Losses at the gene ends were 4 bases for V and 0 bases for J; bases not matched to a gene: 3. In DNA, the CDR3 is TGTGCCAGCAGCGCCGGGACAGCTAACTATGGCTACACCTTC. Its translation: CASSAGTANYGYTF.

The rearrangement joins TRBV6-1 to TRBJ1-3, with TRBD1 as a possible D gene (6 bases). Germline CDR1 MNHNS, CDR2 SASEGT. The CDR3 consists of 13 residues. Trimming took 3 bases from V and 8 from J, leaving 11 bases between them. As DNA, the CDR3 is TGTGCCAGCAGTGACAGGGGTCGAGACACCATATATTTT. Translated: CASSDRGRDTIYF.

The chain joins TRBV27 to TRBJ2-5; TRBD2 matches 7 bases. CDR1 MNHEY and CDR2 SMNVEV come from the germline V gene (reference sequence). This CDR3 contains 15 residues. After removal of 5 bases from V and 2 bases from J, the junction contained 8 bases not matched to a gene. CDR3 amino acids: CASSPGWEGQETQYF. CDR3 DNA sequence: TGTGCCAGCAGTCCGGGCTGGGAGGGACAAGAGACCCAGTACTTC.